Sequencing of this T cell receptor beta chain was carried out in a study of shared clonotypes between healthy human individuals. The assay was immunoSEQ multiplex PCR, and TCRdb's table has in-frame clones only and misses some. The sample carries 2 million to 2.5 million clones, over 90% recorded once. The sample taken for sequencing was naive CD4+ T cells from PBMCs. Subset described: CD45RA+ positively selected. This clonotype originated in a man between 18 and 29 years old in good health. Some clones in this sample may be carry-over from other donors' samples.

DNA of the CDR3: TGTGCCAGCAGCTTGGGGCAGAGCCACACTGAAGCTTTCTTT. Amino acids: CASSLGQSHTEAFF. V usage is TRBV5-5 and J usage is TRBJ1-1; D unresolved. The CDR3 sequence is 14 residues long. Germline V CDR1 and CDR2: SGHKS, YYEKEE (reference sequence). Between the trimmed V and J ends, which lost 0 bases and 3 bases, there was a span of 9 bases.